The 18 T cell receptor beta chains presented below share a single source sample, sequenced in a study of blood T cell repertoires in COVID-19 (dated by TCRdb to about 2020). The library was generated by the immunoSEQ multiplex PCR assay. TCRdb's version of the immuneACCESS table is confined to in-frame rearrangements and falls short of the full clone set. An unresolved V gene accounts for under half of the shortfall where checked; the remainder is of unknown origin. For this sample there are about 430,000 clones; 80% to 90% appear just once. Around 1.1% of the sample rests with the top ten. The sequencing sample was made of PBMCs or T cells enriched from blood (not recorded which). Receptors originate from a man aged 30-40 years who had recovered from COVID-19.

This chain links TRBV7-2 with TRBJ1-2; D might be TRBD1 (6 bases). V was trimmed by 2 bases and J by 1 base, leaving 20 bases between them. The CDR3 length is 18 residues. Germline values: CDR1 SGHTA, CDR2 FQGNSA. The CDR3 DNA reads TGTGCCAGCAGCTTATTTGGCCTCCGGGGGGCATATAACTATGGCTACACCTTC. Amino acid sequence: CASSLFGLRGAYNYGYTF.

The rearrangement uses TRBV18 and TRBJ2-7, with 7 bases lining up with TRBD2. The V gene's germline CDR1 is KGHSH and CDR2 LQKENI. CDR3 length: 15 residues. V was pared by 3 bases and J by 3 bases, with 8 bases of the junction left unmatched. For the CDR3, the DNA is TGTGCCAGCTCACCTGTGGGAGGGCCTAACTACGAGCAGTACTTC. Its translation: CASSPVGGPNYEQYF.

V usage is TRBV7-8 and J usage is TRBJ2-1; D not certain. The CDR3 runs to 14 residues. Germline lookup yields CDR1 SGHVS and CDR2 FQNEAQ. With 1 base removed from V and 3 bases from J, the gap between germline ends came to 7 bases. In DNA, the CDR3 is TGTGCCAGCAGCTTAGATGCCAGCTACAATGAGCAGTTCTTC. Amino acid sequence: CASSLDASYNEQFF. Full variable domain (outside the CDR3, taken from reference TRBV7-8 and TRBJ2-1): GAGVSQSPRYKVAKRGQDVALRCDPISGHVSLFWYQQALGQGPEFLTYFQNEAQLDKSGLPSDRFFAERPEGSVSTLKIQRTQQEDSAVYLCASSLDASYNEQFFGPGTRLTVL.

This chain joins TRBV18 and TRBJ2-7, with 7 nucleotides matching TRBD1. V gave up 3 bases and J gave up 10 bases; unmatched junction bases: 18. This CDR3 is built from 16 residues. Looked up from germline, CDR1 is KGHSH and CDR2 is LQKENI. The CDR3 region is CASSPGSTGLQTLQYF. CDR3 nucleotides: TGTGCCAGCTCACCGGGGTCGACAGGGCTTCAGACTTTACAGTACTTC.

CDR3 sequence: CASSSDSDYGYTF. The CDR3 coding sequence is TGTGCCAGCAGTTCCGACAGCGACTATGGCTACACCTTC. This chain connects TRBV2 to TRBJ1-2, with D perhaps matching TRBD1 (5 bases). From germline, CDR1 is SNHLY and CDR2 FYNNEI. Trimming cost V 5 bases and J 3 bases, with 10 bases left between them. The CDR3 spans 13 residues.

V usage is TRBV19 and J usage is TRBJ1-5; D gene uncertain. Deletions cut 4 bases from V and 0 bases from J, with 10 bases between. The CDR3 sequence is 15 residues long. From germline, CDR1 is LNHDA and CDR2 SQIVND (reference sequence). The CDR3 sequence is CASSTGGYSNQPQHF. CDR3 nucleotide sequence: TGTGCCAGTAGTACCGGCGGGTATAGCAATCAGCCCCAGCATTTT.

In regard to this clone: Other nucleotide sequences from this sample produce the same CDR3. V gene TRBV5-6 combines with J gene TRBJ1-2; D not resolved. V lost 3 bases and J lost 4, with 7 bases in between. This CDR3 contains 12 residues. Germline V CDR1 and CDR2: SGHDT, YYEEEE. The CDR3 nucleotides are TGTGCCAGCAGCTCAGGAAGCTATGGCTACACCTTC. Its translation is CASSSGSYGYTF.

A word on this clone: The same CDR3 can be traced to other DNA sequences in this sample. The chain carries TRBV9 and TRBJ2-3; a weak D match, TRBD2 (5 bases). Germline values: CDR1 SGDLS, CDR2 YYNGEE. The CDR3 is made up of 14 amino acids. V lost 0 bases and J 0 bases, leaving 5 bases between the germline ends. CDR3 region: CASSVAGSTDTQYF. For the CDR3, the DNA is TGTGCCAGCAGCGTAGCGGGAAGCACAGATACGCAGTATTTT.

Of note for this clone: Additional DNA sequences in this sample encode the identical CDR3. The rearrangement uses TRBV11-2 and TRBJ1-2; D not resolved. Germline values: CDR1 SGHAT, CDR2 FQNNGV. The CDR3 is made up of 12 amino acids. The V end was cut by 5 bases, the J end by 5 bases, with 9 bases between. The CDR3 spells CASSPGGYGYTF. CDR3 DNA: TGTGCCAGCAGCCCCGGCGGGTATGGCTACACCTTC.

The gene calls are TRBV19 and TRBJ1-6; D is possibly TRBD1 (6 bases). V lost 7 bases, J lost 9 bases, and 16 bases lay in between. The CDR3 has 14 amino acids. The V gene's germline CDR1 is LNHDA and CDR2 SQIVND (reference sequence). The CDR3 spells CASTFQGQSSPLHF. The CDR3 region has the DNA TGTGCCAGTACGTTCCAGGGACAAAGTTCACCCCTCCACTTT. Drawing the rest from reference TRBV19 and TRBJ1-6, the complete variable domain is DGGITQSPKYLFRKEGQNVTLSCEQNLNHDAMYWYRQDPGQGLRLIYYSQIVNDFQKGDIAEGYSVSREKKESFPLTVTSAQKNPTAFYLCASTFQGQSSPLHFGNGTRLTVT.

The chain joins TRBV4-1 to TRBJ1-2; TRBD1 matches 9 bases. The V gene end was trimmed by 6 bases and the J gene end by 5 bases; junction bases not matched to a gene: 10. Germline values: CDR1 MGHRA, CDR2 YSYEKL. The CDR3 sequence is 15 residues long. The CDR3: CASSHVTGTGYGYTF. In DNA form, the CDR3 reads TGCGCCAGCAGTCACGTAACCGGGACAGGGTATGGCTACACCTTC.

This chain connects TRBV4-1 to TRBJ2-1; TRBD1 matches 7 bases. CDR1 and CDR2 (germline): MGHRA, YSYEKL. This CDR3 has 16 residues. V dropped 2 bases and J dropped 4; count of bases not matched to a gene: 8. CDR3 DNA: TGCGCCAGCAGCCAACATATACGGGACAGTTACAATGAGCAGTTCTTC. Translated, it gives CASSQHIRDSYNEQFF.

This chain joins TRBV10-2 and TRBJ1-3; TRBD1 matches 9 bases. CDR3 length: 16 residues. The germline V gene has CDR1 WSHSY and CDR2 SAAADI. With 6 bases clipped from V and 2 bases from J, the junction kept 8 bases outside the gene matches. The CDR3: CASSGGGDRAGNTIYF. The DNA of the CDR3 is TGCGCCAGCAGCGGGGGTGGGGACAGGGCTGGAAACACCATATATTTT.

The V gene is TRBV2, the J gene TRBJ1-5, with 9 bases fitting TRBD1. Trimming cost V 6 bases and J 7 bases; bases outside gene matches: 7. CDR1 and CDR2 from the germline V gene are SNHLY and FYNNEI. The CDR3 is 14 amino acids. CDR3 DNA sequence: TGTGCCAGCAGAGCCGGGACAGGGAACCAGCCCCAGCATTTT. It is translated as CASRAGTGNQPQHF.

The chain links TRBV7-2 to TRBJ2-7; weak D call: TRBD1 (6 bases). This CDR3 spans 14 amino acids. V lost 5 bases and J lost 7, with 18 bases in between. Germline assignment: CDR1 SGHTA and CDR2 FQGNSA. CDR3 sequence reads: CASSAPGQWEEQYF. CDR3 nucleotide sequence: TGTGCCAGCAGCGCCCCAGGACAGTGGGAGGAGCAGTACTTC.

The chain is built from TRBV12-3 or TRBV12-4 and TRBJ2-7, with D uncertain. The CDR3 is made up of 13 amino acids. V lost 6 bases and J 1 base, leaving 10 bases between the germline ends. CDR3 nucleotides: TGTGCCAGCAGCATCATACTATCCTACGAGCAGTACTTC. It is translated as CASSIILSYEQYF.

The chain joins TRBV27 to TRBJ1-6, with D perhaps matching TRBD1 (5 bases). The CDR3 is made up of 14 amino acids. V lost 4 bases and J 9 bases, leaving 13 bases between the germline ends. Germline-derived CDR1 and CDR2 are MNHEY and SMNVEV (reference sequence). Here the CDR3 reads CASSSGRVGSPLHF. CDR3 sequence (DNA): TGTGCCAGCAGTTCGGGCAGGGTGGGTTCACCCCTCCACTTT.

The V and J genes are TRBV28 and TRBJ1-2, with D uncertain. Trimming shortened V by 1 base and J by 8 bases, and 20 bases separated the two germline ends. The CDR3 spans 16 residues. Germline V lookup: CDR1 MDHEN, CDR2 SYDVKM. The CDR3 here is CASSLYGRTATGGYTF. In nucleotides, the CDR3 is TGTGCCAGCAGTTTATATGGCCGGACCGCTACGGGGGGCTACACCTTC.